Listed here are 4 T cell receptor beta chains from one sample, sequenced in a study of PD-1 blockade in mismatch repair-deficient tumors. Only in-frame clones appear in the TCRdb table, and some are missing; sequencing was by immunoSEQ multiplex PCR. In the table there are some 25,000 clones, about 88% of which are singletons. Sequences were derived from PBMCs, sampled before pembrolizumab treatment. All receptors come from an adult with mismatch repair-deficient cancer.

The V call is TRBV6-5, the J call TRBJ2-5; TRBD2 agrees at 9 bases. The CDR3 loop spans 15 amino acids. V was pared by 4 bases and J by 4 bases, with 7 bases of the junction left unmatched. Germline CDR1 and CDR2: MNHEY and SVGAGI. The CDR3 DNA sequence: TGTGCCAGCAGTTCCCAGGGACTAGCCGGAGAGACCCAGTACTTC. Its translation: CASSSQGLAGETQYF.

V is TRBV18 and J is TRBJ2-2; 9 bases agree with TRBD2. In germline, CDR1 is KGHSH, CDR2 LQKENI. After removal of 4 bases from V and 4 bases from J, the junction contained 7 bases not matched to a gene. The CDR3 contains 16 residues. Written as DNA, the CDR3 is TGTGCCAGCTCACTACTAGCGGGCGAGACCACCGGGGAGCTGTTTTTT. Its protein product is CASSLLAGETTGELFF.

V and J are TRBV7-9 and TRBJ1-2; D is perhaps TRBD1 (5 bases). This CDR3 is 14 amino acids long. V dropped 3 bases and J dropped 2 bases, with 10 bases sitting between them. Germline assignment: CDR1 SEHNR and CDR2 FQNEAQ (reference sequence). The CDR3, as DNA: TGTGCCAGCAGCTTCCAGGGATTGAACTATGGCTACACCTTC. Protein product: CASSFQGLNYGYTF.

The chain links TRBV6-5 to TRBJ1-4; tentative D call: TRBD1 (5 bases). This CDR3 is built from 13 residues. In germline, CDR1 is MNHEY, CDR2 SVGAGI. Trimming removed 5 bases from V and 7 bases from J, with 11 bases in between. The CDR3 is CASSVRVSEKLFF. The CDR3 DNA reads as TGTGCCAGCAGTGTCAGGGTTAGTGAAAAACTGTTTTTT.